The clone carrying this TCR beta chain turned up a few times. The antigen remains unidentified. Treatment described: oral pan-JAK inhibitor, 5-10 mg twice daily. Extracted from the samples, RNA was reverse transcribed into cDNA to serve as the sequencing template. TCRdb's copy holds only in-frame clones and misses some; the assay was immunoSEQ multiplex PCR. The data hold roughly 200,000 clones, with 35% to 45% observed a single time. The data are from a study of CD8+ T cells in alopecia areata. Study-wide points: A great number of expanded lesional clones endured in scalp and blood during tofacitinib.

The CDR3 spans 14 residues. Per germline, CDR1 SGHAT and CDR2 FQNNGV. Deletions cut 3 bases from V and 0 bases from J, with 9 bases between. The genes are TRBV11-2 and TRBJ2-7; a weak D match, TRBD2 (5 bases). Sequenced material: CD4+ T cells sorted from blood, taken at approximately week 30, from a patient treated with tofacitinib. This sequence originates from a human donor with alopecia areata. The CDR3 bases are TGTGCCAGCAGCTTTACGGCGGGCTCCTACGAGCAGTACTTC. Amino acid sequence: CASSFTAGSYEQYF.